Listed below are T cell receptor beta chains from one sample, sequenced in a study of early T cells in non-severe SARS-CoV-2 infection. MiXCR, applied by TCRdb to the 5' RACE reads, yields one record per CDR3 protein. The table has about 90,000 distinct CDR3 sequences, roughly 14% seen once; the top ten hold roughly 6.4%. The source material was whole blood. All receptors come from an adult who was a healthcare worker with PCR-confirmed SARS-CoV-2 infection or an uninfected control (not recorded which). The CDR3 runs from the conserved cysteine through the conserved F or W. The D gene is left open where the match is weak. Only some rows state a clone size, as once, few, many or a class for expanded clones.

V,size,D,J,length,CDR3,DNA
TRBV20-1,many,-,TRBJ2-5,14,CSANTRKYQETQYF,TGCAGTGCAAACACGCGGAAGTACCAAGAGACCCAGTACTTC
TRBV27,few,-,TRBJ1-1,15,CASSPRQGMNTEAFF,TGTGCCAGCAGTCCCCGGCAGGGGATGAACACTGAAGCTTTCTTT
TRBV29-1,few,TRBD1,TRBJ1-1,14,CSVELNRGNTEAFF,TGCAGCGTTGAACTGAACAGGGGGAACACTGAAGCTTTCTTT
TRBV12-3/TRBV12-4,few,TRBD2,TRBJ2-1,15,CASSPTSGSMNEQFF,TGTGCCAGCAGTCCCACTAGCGGGAGTATGAATGAGCAGTTCTTC
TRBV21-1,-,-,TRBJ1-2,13,CATREQGWYGYTF,TGTGCCACCCGGGAGCAGGGCTGGTATGGCTACACCTTC
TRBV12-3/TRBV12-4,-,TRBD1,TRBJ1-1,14,CASSGGQENTEAFF,TGTGCCAGCAGCGGGGGACAGGAGAACACTGAAGCTTTCTTT
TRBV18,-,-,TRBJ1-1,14,CASSPEQRNTEAFF,TGTGCCAGCTCACCAGAACAGAGGAACACTGAAGCTTTCTTT
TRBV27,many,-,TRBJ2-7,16,CASSLYQARNSYEQYF,TGTGCCAGCAGTTTATATCAGGCCCGGAACTCCTACGAGCAGTACTTC
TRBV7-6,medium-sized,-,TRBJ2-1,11,CASSLVNEQFF,TGTGCCAGCAGCTTAGTTAATGAGCAGTTCTTC
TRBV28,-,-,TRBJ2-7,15,CASSLSGRRGNEQYF,TGTGCCAGCAGTTTATCCGGGAGAAGAGGCAACGAGCAGTACTTC
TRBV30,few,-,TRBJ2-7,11,CAWSIIGEQYF,TGTGCCTGGAGTATTATTGGCGAGCAGTACTTC
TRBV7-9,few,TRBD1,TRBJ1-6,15,CASSSAGTGYSPLHF,TGTGCCAGCAGCTCCGCCGGGACAGGGTATTCACCCCTCCACTTT
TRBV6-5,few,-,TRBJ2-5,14,CASSPARDRSTQYF,TGTGCCAGCAGCCCCGCCAGGGACCGTTCGACCCAGTACTTC
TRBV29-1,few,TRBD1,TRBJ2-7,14,CSVEGGQRSYEQYF,TGCAGCGTTGAAGGGGGACAGAGATCCTACGAGCAGTACTTC
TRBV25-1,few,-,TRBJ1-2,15,CASSERSSQLYGYTF,TGTGCCAGCAGTGAACGCTCGTCGCAACTCTATGGCTACACCTTC
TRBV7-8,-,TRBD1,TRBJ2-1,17,CASGTGDGLRSYNEQFF,TGTGCCAGCGGGACAGGGGACGGTCTTAGGTCCTACAATGAGCAGTTCTTC
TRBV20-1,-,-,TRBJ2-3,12,CSASPLTDTQYF,TGCAGTGCTAGCCCACTCACAGATACGCAGTATTTT
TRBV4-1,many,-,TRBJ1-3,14,CASSRKESGNTIYF,TGCGCCAGCAGCCGAAAGGAATCTGGAAACACCATATATTTT
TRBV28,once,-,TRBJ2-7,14,CASRRTGNSYEQYF,TGTGCCAGCAGAAGGACGGGCAACTCCTACGAGCAGTACTTC
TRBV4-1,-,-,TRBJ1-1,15,CASSQGYREGTEAFF,TGCGCCAGCAGCCAAGGGTACAGGGAGGGCACTGAAGCTTTCTTT
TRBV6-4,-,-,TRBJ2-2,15,CASSAAHPRTGELFF,TGTGCCAGCAGTGCTGCGCACCCCCGGACCGGGGAGCTGTTTTTT
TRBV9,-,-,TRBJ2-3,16,CASSVATSHLTDTQYF,TGTGCCAGCAGCGTAGCCACTAGCCATCTGACAGATACGCAGTATTTT
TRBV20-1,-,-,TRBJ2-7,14,CSATDWAGTYEQYF,TGCAGTGCCACTGACTGGGCGGGAACCTACGAGCAGTACTTC
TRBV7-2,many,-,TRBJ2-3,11,CASSLVDTQYF,TGTGCCAGCAGCTTAGTAGATACGCAGTATTTT
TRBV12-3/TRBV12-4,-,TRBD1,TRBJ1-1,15,CASSYRTGADLAAFF,TGTGCCAGCAGTTACCGGACAGGGGCCGACCTTGCCGCTTTCTTT
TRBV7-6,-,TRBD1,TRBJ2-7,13,CASSPDRVREQYF,TGTGCCAGCAGCCCAGACAGGGTCCGCGAGCAGTACTTC
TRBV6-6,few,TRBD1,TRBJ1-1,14,CASSPQGARPEAFF,TGTGCCAGCAGTCCCCAGGGGGCGAGGCCTGAAGCTTTCTTT
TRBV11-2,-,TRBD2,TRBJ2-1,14,CASSLVGTTTEQFF,TGTGCCAGCAGCTTAGTAGGGACTACGACTGAGCAGTTCTTC
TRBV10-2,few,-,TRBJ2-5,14,CASSEGLYQETQYF,TGCGCCAGCAGTGAAGGTCTCTACCAAGAGACCCAGTACTTC
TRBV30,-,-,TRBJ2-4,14,CAWSVGRGKNIQYF,TGTGCCTGGAGTGTGGGACGGGGAAAAAACATTCAGTACTTC
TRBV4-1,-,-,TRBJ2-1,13,CASSQESRYEQFF,TGCGCCAGCAGCCAAGAGTCCCGCTATGAGCAGTTCTTC
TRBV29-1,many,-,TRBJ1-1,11,CSVIRNTEAFF,TGCAGCGTCATAAGGAACACTGAAGCTTTCTTT
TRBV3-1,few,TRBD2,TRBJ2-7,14,CASSLTSANYEQYF,TGTGCCAGCAGCTTGACTAGCGCGAACTACGAGCAGTACTTC
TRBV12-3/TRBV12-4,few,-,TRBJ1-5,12,CASSFLREPQHF,TGTGCCAGCAGTTTTCTGAGGGAGCCCCAGCATTTT
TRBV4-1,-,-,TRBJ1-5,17,CASSQDGRVSGDQPQHF,TGCGCCAGCAGCCAAGATGGAAGGGTTTCGGGGGATCAGCCCCAGCATTTT
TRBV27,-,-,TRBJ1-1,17,CASTPGALGPGMAEAFF,TGTGCCAGCACCCCCGGGGCCCTCGGGCCCGGGATGGCTGAAGCTTTCTTT
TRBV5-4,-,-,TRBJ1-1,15,CASSLFGGLDTEAFF,TGTGCCAGCAGCTTGTTTGGGGGGCTTGACACTGAAGCTTTCTTT
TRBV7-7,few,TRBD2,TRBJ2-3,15,CASSAQRGLIQQQYF,TGTGCCAGCAGCGCGCAGCGGGGGTTGATACAACAGCAGTATTTT
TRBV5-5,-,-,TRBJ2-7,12,CASEDSSYEQYF,TGTGCCAGCGAGGACAGCTCCTACGAGCAGTACTTC
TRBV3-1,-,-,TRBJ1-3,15,CASSQDNSQRNTIYF,TGTGCCAGCAGCCAAGATAATTCACAAAGAAACACCATATATTTT
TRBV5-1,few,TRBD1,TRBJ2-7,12,CASSSTGAEQYF,TGCGCCAGCAGCTCCACAGGGGCCGAGCAGTACTTC
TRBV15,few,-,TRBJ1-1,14,CATSIGAGVPEAFF,TGTGCCACCAGCATTGGTGCCGGCGTGCCTGAAGCTTTCTTT
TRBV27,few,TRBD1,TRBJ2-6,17,CASSSWDRVRGANVLTF,TGTGCCAGCAGTAGTTGGGACAGGGTGAGGGGGGCCAACGTCCTGACTTTC
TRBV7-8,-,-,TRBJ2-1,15,CASRRSGTQNNEQFF,TGTGCCAGCAGGAGATCCGGGACGCAGAACAATGAGCAGTTCTTC
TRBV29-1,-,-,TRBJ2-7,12,CSVGKGTYEQYF,TGCAGCGTTGGAAAGGGAACCTACGAGCAGTACTTC
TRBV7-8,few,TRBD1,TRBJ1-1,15,CASSSTGGRVTEAFF,TGTGCCAGCAGCTCGACAGGGGGCAGGGTCACTGAAGCTTTCTTT
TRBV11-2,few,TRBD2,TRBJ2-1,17,CASSPDGGLASYNEQFF,TGTGCCAGCAGCCCAGACGGCGGACTAGCCTCCTACAATGAGCAGTTCTTC
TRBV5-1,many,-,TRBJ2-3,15,CASSLSLPFVDTQYF,TGCGCCAGCAGCTTGTCATTGCCATTCGTAGATACGCAGTATTTT
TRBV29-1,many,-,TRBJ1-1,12,CSVDGRNTEAFF,TGCAGCGTTGACGGCAGGAACACTGAAGCTTTCTTT
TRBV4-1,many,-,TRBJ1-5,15,CASDLGHSGNQPQHF,TGCGCCAGCGATCTGGGCCATTCGGGGAATCAGCCCCAGCATTTT
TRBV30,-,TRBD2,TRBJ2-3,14,CAWSETSGRTTQYF,TGTGCCTGGAGTGAGACTAGCGGGAGGACGACGCAGTATTTT
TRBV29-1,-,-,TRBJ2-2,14,CSVEQGSITGELFF,TGCAGCGTTGAACAGGGTTCAATCACCGGGGAGCTGTTTTTT
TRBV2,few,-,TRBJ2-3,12,CASRNEGDTQYF,TGTGCCAGCAGAAACGAGGGAGATACGCAGTATTTT
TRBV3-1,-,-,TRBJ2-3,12,CASSHDYDTQYF,TGTGCCAGCAGCCACGACTATGATACGCAGTATTTT